This TCR beta chain was recovered during a study of blood T cell repertoires in COVID-19. Study as a whole: Samples taken during acute and convalescent COVID-19 were collected in the United States, Italy and Spain. PBMCs, B-cell-depleted T cells, or T cells were the source of the cDNA or gDNA that made up the material.

In the study's own analysis: Reference gene primer amplification yielded estimated nucleated cell counts. Repertoires were generated with immunoSEQ multiplex PCR, while TCRdb's copy carries only in-frame clones and drops some. V, J and clone size are those of that table, while D and trimming were read from the DNA. The sample carries roughly 140,000 clones, roughly 76% recorded once. The CDR3 contains 16 residues. V trimming: 6 bases; J trimming: 4 bases; junction bases outside the gene matches: 11. CDR1 and CDR2 (germline): LNHDA, SQIVND (reference sequence). The sequence was obtained from a human donor with acute or convalescent COVID-19. The donor label of this sample is uncertain. Input material: peripheral blood. The gene calls are TRBV19 and TRBJ2-1, with 8 bases matching TRBD1. For the CDR3, the DNA is TGTGCCAGTAGCGTACAGGGGACAGGCTTATACAATGAGCAGTTCTTC. Its protein is CASSVQGTGLYNEQFF.